This TCR beta chain was identified during a study of blood T cell repertoires in COVID-19. Original methodology: Estimated nucleated cell counts came from reference gene primer amplification. Sequencing was performed with immunoSEQ multiplex PCR; in TCRdb, only in-frame clones are kept and a portion is missing. V, J and clone size reflect that table, while D and trimming were determined from the DNA. The sample yields 96,000 or so clones, roughly 79% seen once. The germline gives CDR1 SGHDT, CDR2 YYEEEE. The CDR3 loop spans 15 amino acids. Germline trimming cut 3 bases from V and 0 bases from J; bases unmatched to any gene: 4. During active infection, Seattle patients enrolled and were then monitored through disease.

The sequencing input was peripheral blood. The chain is built from TRBV5-6 and TRBJ1-2; the match to TRBD1 covers 8 bases. The clonotype originates from an elderly man with COVID-19, enrolled during active disease. The CDR3 nucleotides are TGTGCCAGCAGCTGGACAGGGACCTCTAACTATGGCTACACCTTC. Translated, it gives CASSWTGTSNYGYTF.